The entry below gives a single T cell receptor beta chain sequence along with its context. V shed 4 bases and J 6 bases; nucleotides not matched to a gene: 8. This CDR3 is 15 amino acids long. Germline V lookup: CDR1 MGHDK, CDR2 SYGVNS. This sample is part of a study of cytomegalovirus exposure and HLA in healthy donors. Method: immunoSEQ multiplex PCR; TCRdb's copy keeps in-frame clones and lacks some. The repertoire has 65,000 to 75,000 clones, 94% of them found once; the top ten carry roughly 3.2%. This TCR was sampled from a woman aged 18-29 years in good health and CMV-seropositive. Material: PBMCs. The chain couples TRBV25-1 to TRBJ2-1, with 8 bases matching TRBD1. Here the CDR3 DNA reads TGTGCCAGCAGTGGACGGGACAGGCCGACCAATGAGCAGTTCTTC. This sequence encodes CASSGRDRPTNEQFF.